The rows below give T cell receptor beta chains drawn from one sample of a study of naive and memory T cell subsets. One entry per CDR3 protein results from TCRdb running MiXCR on the UMI-ligation and nested PCR reads. The table has about 90,000 distinct CDR3 sequences, roughly 7.3% seen once. Sequencing was carried out using central memory CD4+ T cells from blood. The source is a human donor in good health. Both conserved end residues are trimmed from each CDR3. Fields, in order: J gene, clone size, V gene, CDR3 protein. The listing skips clone size in some rows; elsewhere it reads once, few, many or a size class.

TRBJ2-1,many,TRBV5-1,ASSLVMGEYNEQF
TRBJ1-1,many,TRBV29-1,TAQVSPNTEAF
TRBJ1-4,many,TRBV14,ASSQDWRDGKLF
TRBJ1-5,many,TRBV28,ASGQLGEAYSNQPQH
TRBJ2-4,few,TRBV5-6,ASSLGNIQY
TRBJ1-4,few,TRBV2,ASSDSSGEKLF
TRBJ1-1,many,TRBV7-3,ASSQRGGREAF
TRBJ2-1,many,TRBV9,ASSVESGRADEQF
TRBJ1-3,few,TRBV7-2,ASSLGPTVDTIY
TRBJ2-5,-,TRBV28,ASSLDGGPSKTQY
TRBJ2-1,many,TRBV10-3,AISARLDNEQF
TRBJ2-4,few,TRBV7-2,ASSLVFGSEAKNIQY
TRBJ1-1,many,TRBV7-9,ASSLEVETEAF
TRBJ2-3,-,TRBV7-2,ASSLQGGTSTDTQY
TRBJ2-2,few,TRBV20-1,SANLRHTGELF
TRBJ2-7,-,TRBV6-2/TRBV6-3,ASRLAASYEQY
TRBJ2-7,few,TRBV6-8,ASFDPYEQY
TRBJ2-1,-,TRBV23-1,ASSQSTTGSYPKFHNEQF
TRBJ1-1,many,TRBV6-2/TRBV6-3,ASRTWDRGGTEAF
TRBJ1-5,many,TRBV6-2/TRBV6-3,ATRQGPNQPQH
TRBJ2-5,many,TRBV7-3,ASSLQRGGRETQY
TRBJ2-2,few,TRBV12-3/TRBV12-4,ASRKPPANTGELF
TRBJ1-1,many,TRBV14,ASSQGINTEAF
TRBJ1-1,many,TRBV4-1,ASRGNLRNTEAF
TRBJ2-4,many,TRBV30,AWSAVYPLAKNIQY
TRBJ1-4,many,TRBV10-3,AINQGVNEKLF
TRBJ2-3,-,TRBV7-3,ASSWTSGGPRGTDTQY
TRBJ1-5,few,TRBV12-3/TRBV12-4,ASSRQHSNQPQH
TRBJ2-7,many,TRBV15,ATSRDRVYEQY
TRBJ2-2,-,TRBV20-1,SARDSRVASNTGELF
TRBJ1-3,many,TRBV3-1,ASSQLLRKNGNTIY
TRBJ2-1,few,TRBV18,ASSPAGGNNEQF
TRBJ2-5,few,TRBV28,ASSLASSGSQETQY
TRBJ2-7,-,TRBV5-4,ASSIRDRTSYEQY
TRBJ2-5,-,TRBV5-1,ASSANELQETQY
TRBJ1-1,few,TRBV14,ASSQYRGGRTEAF
TRBJ2-5,many,TRBV7-9,ASSLASTGGETQY
TRBJ2-3,-,TRBV15,ATGIRGDTQY
TRBJ1-5,many,TRBV20-1,SASIRTGGVQPQH
TRBJ1-1,many,TRBV7-3,ASSVKEGTEAF
TRBJ2-1,few,TRBV7-6,ASSLGDREEF
TRBJ2-7,few,TRBV19,ASTGGYSYEQY
TRBJ1-1,-,TRBV2,ASGGAGGHTEAF
TRBJ1-1,many,TRBV9,ASSANSNMNTEAF
TRBJ1-1,-,TRBV6-6,ASSYLTGNTEAF
TRBJ1-5,-,TRBV28,ASRGQVGQPQH
TRBJ2-3,many,TRBV2,ASSEADTQY
TRBJ1-1,many,TRBV5-6,ASSLAMAYGRENTEAF
TRBJ1-3,many,TRBV5-1,ASSFSGPAISGNTIY
TRBJ2-7,many,TRBV20-1,SANPRQVPYEQY
TRBJ1-2,many,TRBV21-1,ASRKDLANYGYT
TRBJ2-2,-,TRBV7-8,ASSFAGVPGELF
TRBJ1-2,many,TRBV20-1,SASKDGYT